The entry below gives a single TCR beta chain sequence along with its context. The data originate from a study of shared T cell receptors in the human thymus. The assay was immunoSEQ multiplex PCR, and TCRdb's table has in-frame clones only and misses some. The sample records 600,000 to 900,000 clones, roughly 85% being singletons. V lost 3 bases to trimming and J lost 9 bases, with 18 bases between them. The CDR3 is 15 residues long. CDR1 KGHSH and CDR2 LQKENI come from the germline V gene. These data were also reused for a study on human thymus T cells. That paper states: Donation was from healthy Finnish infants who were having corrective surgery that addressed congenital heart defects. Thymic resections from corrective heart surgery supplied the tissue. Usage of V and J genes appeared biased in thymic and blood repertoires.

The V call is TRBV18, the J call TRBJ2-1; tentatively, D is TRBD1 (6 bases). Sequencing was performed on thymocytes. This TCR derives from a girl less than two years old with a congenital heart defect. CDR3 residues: CASSPRDTVVGEQFF. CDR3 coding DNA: TGTGCCAGCTCACCGAGGGACACAGTCGTGGGTGAGCAGTTCTTC.